This record concerns one TCR beta chain sequence. What it recognizes is unknown. This sample was included in a study of response to subunit inactivated influenza vaccine. Study-level results: Researchers suggested that each seasonal influenza vaccination recruits few new T cells.

TCRdb reanalysed the RT-PCR reads using MiXCR and keeps one entry per CDR3 protein. The table records more than 500,000 distinct CDR3 sequences, about 11% of them present only once. This CDR3 is 15 amino acids long. The germline V gene encodes CDR1 SQVTM and CDR2 ANQGSEA. With 5 bases removed from V and 2 bases from J, the gap between germline ends came to 19 bases. This sample was shared with a second study, whose subject was T cells expressing NK-cell markers. In that study: Template switching by 5'RACE with UMIs generated the TCR beta cDNA. Seven HCMV-seropositive donors and one seronegative donor made up the eight sequenced donors.

Here the sequenced sample was PBMCs from blood, taken on the day of vaccination. The chain recombines TRBV29-1 with TRBJ2-7; D is perhaps TRBD1 (6 bases). The TCR was taken from a man in his forties or fifties who received an inactivated influenza vaccine. The CDR3: CSVRQGTTSTYEQYF. The CDR3 DNA sequence: TGCAGCGTTCGGCAGGGGACCACCTCAACCTACGAGCAGTACTTC.